This T cell receptor beta chain was observed in a study of PD-1 blockade in classical Hodgkin lymphoma. Comment on this clone: Its specificity is unknown.

Assay: immunoSEQ multiplex PCR; the TCRdb copy retains only in-frame clones and omits some. The sample lists roughly 23,000 clones; approximately 89% were seen once. Study results and limitations: Repertoire differences lack defined causes, possibly disease activity or prior therapy. When set against healthy donors, newly diagnosed patients were reported to show lower baseline TCR diversity.

The time point was: newly diagnosed, previously untreated cHL patient sample. Magnetic negative selection was used to purify CD4+ T cells from PBMCs that had been thawed. Researchers used newly diagnosed, untreated classical Hodgkin lymphoma PBMCs for comparison. Trimming cost V 9 bases and J 6 bases; bases outside gene matches: 6. In germline, CDR1 is LGHNA, CDR2 YSLEER. CDR3 size: 14 residues. The V gene is TRBV4-3, the J gene TRBJ2-1, with 12 nucleotides matching TRBD1. Sequenced: CD4+ T cells from blood. The source of this sequence is a human donor with classical Hodgkin lymphoma. CDR3 residues: CASTRDRGLNEQFF. The CDR3 DNA reads TGCGCCAGTACCCGGGACAGGGGGCTCAATGAGCAGTTCTTC.